These T cell receptor beta chains were read from a single sample in a study of T cells in Graves' hyperthyroidism and ophthalmopathy. Via MiXCR, TCRdb re-called the multiplex PCR reads, giving one row per CDR3 protein. This repertoire shows roughly 420,000 distinct CDR3 sequences, about an eighth found once; its top ten account for 5% to 6.5%. The source material was blood. The receptors originated from a woman younger than 35 with Graves' hyperthyroidism. CDR3s include the opening cysteine and the closing phenylalanine or tryptophan. The D gene is left open where the match is weak. Clone size is given as how often the clone was seen (once, few, many) or a class if it is expanded.

clone_size: many; cdr3_length: 13; v_call: TRBV12-3/TRBV12-4; j_call: TRBJ1-1; d_call: -; cdr3_aa: CASTIQGNTEAFF; cdr3_nt: TGTGCCAGCACCATACAGGGTAACACTGAAGCTTTCTTT
clone_size: few; cdr3_length: 16; v_call: TRBV4-2; j_call: TRBJ1-3; d_call: -; cdr3_aa: CASSQEKLHSGNTIYF; cdr3_nt: TGTGCCAGCAGCCAAGAGAAACTGCACTCTGGAAACACCATATATTTT
clone_size: few; cdr3_length: 12; v_call: TRBV30; j_call: TRBJ1-2; d_call: -; cdr3_aa: CAWSRGRDGYTF; cdr3_nt: TGTGCCTGGAGTAGGGGAAGGGATGGCTACACCTTC
clone_size: many; cdr3_length: 15; v_call: TRBV7-2; j_call: TRBJ2-7; d_call: -; cdr3_aa: CASSLRGVPLYEQYF; cdr3_nt: TGTGCCAGCAGCTTAAGAGGGGTACCTCTCTACGAGCAGTACTTC
clone_size: many; cdr3_length: 16; v_call: TRBV5-4; j_call: TRBJ2-5; d_call: TRBD1; cdr3_aa: CASSYSTRTGEETQYF; cdr3_nt: TGTGCCAGCAGCTACTCAACGAGGACAGGCGAAGAGACCCAGTACTTC
clone_size: many; cdr3_length: 15; v_call: TRBV12-3/TRBV12-4; j_call: TRBJ2-7; d_call: TRBD1; cdr3_aa: CASSTRPGRGREQYF; cdr3_nt: TGTGCCAGCAGTACCCGACCAGGCAGGGGGCGCGAGCAGTACTTC
clone_size: many; cdr3_length: 15; v_call: TRBV28; j_call: TRBJ1-4; d_call: TRBD1; cdr3_aa: CASSLPSGGFAKLFF; cdr3_nt: TGTGCCAGCAGTTTACCCTCAGGGGGCTTCGCAAAACTGTTTTTT
clone_size: many; cdr3_length: 15; v_call: TRBV30; j_call: TRBJ2-1; d_call: TRBD2; cdr3_aa: CAWSPLEREAGEQFF; cdr3_nt: TGTGCCTGGAGCCCCTTGGAGCGGGAGGCCGGGGAACAGTTCTTC
clone_size: many; cdr3_length: 11; v_call: TRBV2; j_call: TRBJ1-1; d_call: -; cdr3_aa: CASRPGTEAFF; cdr3_nt: TGTGCCAGCCGCCCCGGCACTGAAGCTTTCTTT
clone_size: few; cdr3_length: 14; v_call: TRBV6-5; j_call: TRBJ1-1; d_call: -; cdr3_aa: CASSYAGLGTEAFF; cdr3_nt: TGTGCCAGCAGTTACGCAGGTTTGGGCACTGAAGCTTTCTTT